This T cell receptor beta chain comes out of a study of T-cell reconstitution after alpha-beta-depleted transplantation in children. As it was prepared, the TCRbeta library received unique molecular identifiers. TCRdb analysed the PCR reads with MiXCR anew, one entry per CDR3 protein. The sample includes roughly 590,000 distinct CDR3 sequences, approximately 17% of them seen just once. V was clipped by 6 bases and J by 7 bases; unmatched bases: 4. The CDR3 sequence is 14 residues long. This clonotype was sampled from a human donor who donated a stem cell graft to a child with acute myeloid leukemia. This rearrangement joins TRBV12-3 or TRBV12-4 to TRBJ1-5, with 12 bases lining up with TRBD1. The source material was PBMCs from the stem cell graft donor, sampled from the stem cell graft. This CDR3 reads CASRGTGGGQPQHF. The CDR3 DNA sequence: TGTGCCAGCAGAGGGACAGGGGGCGGACAGCCCCAGCATTTT.